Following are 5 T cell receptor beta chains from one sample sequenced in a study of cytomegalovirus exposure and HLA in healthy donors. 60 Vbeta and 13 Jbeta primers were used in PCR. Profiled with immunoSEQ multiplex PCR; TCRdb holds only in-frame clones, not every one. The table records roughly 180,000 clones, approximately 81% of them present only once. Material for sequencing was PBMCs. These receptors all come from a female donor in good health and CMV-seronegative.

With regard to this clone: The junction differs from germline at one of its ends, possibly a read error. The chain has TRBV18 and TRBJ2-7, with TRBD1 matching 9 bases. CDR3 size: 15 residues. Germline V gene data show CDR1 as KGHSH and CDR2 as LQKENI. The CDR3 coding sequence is TGTGCCAGCTCATCACTCCCGGGACAGGGTTCCGTCGGGGACTTC. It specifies CASSSLPGQGSVGDF.

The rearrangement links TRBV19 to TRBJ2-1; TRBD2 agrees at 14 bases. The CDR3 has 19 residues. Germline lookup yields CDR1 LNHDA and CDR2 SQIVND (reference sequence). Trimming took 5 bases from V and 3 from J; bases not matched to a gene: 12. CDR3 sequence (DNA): TGTGCCAGTAGTCCCGAGACTAGCGGGAGGGCCACGCGCTACAATGAGCAGTTCTTC. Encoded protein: CASSPETSGRATRYNEQFF.

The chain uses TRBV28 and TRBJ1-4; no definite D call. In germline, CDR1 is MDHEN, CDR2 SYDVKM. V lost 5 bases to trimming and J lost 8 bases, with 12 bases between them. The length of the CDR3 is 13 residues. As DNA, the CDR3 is TGTGCCAGCAGTAGGCAGGATCCCGAAAAACTGTTTTTT. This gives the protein CASSRQDPEKLFF.

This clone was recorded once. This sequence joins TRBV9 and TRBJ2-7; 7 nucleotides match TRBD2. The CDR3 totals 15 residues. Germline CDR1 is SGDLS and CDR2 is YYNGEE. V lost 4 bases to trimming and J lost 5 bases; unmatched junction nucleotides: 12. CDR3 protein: CASSPKEREFNEQYF. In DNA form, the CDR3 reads TGTGCCAGCAGCCCCAAGGAGCGGGAATTCAACGAGCAGTACTTC.

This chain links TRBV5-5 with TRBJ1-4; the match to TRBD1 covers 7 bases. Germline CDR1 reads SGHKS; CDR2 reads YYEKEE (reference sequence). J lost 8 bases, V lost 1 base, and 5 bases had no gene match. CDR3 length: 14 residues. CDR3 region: CASSLSPGGEKLFF. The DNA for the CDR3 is TGTGCCAGCAGCTTGTCCCCAGGGGGGGAAAAACTGTTTTTT.